The clone carrying this T cell receptor (beta chain) was detected only a few times. This entry comes from a study of blood T cell repertoires in COVID-19. This CDR3 is 18 amino acids long. V lost 6 bases to trimming and J lost 1 base; unmatched junction nucleotides: 17. CDR1 MDHEN and CDR2 SYDVKM come from the germline V gene. The data were produced by immunoSEQ multiplex PCR, yet TCRdb's version contains in-frame clones alone and is incomplete. Of 150,000 to 200,000 clones listed, 80% to 85% are singletons. Participant ages covered roughly 18 to 89 years across approximately 25 US areas. The sequence was obtained from a man aged 70-80 years who had been exposed to COVID-19. The V call is TRBV28, the J call TRBJ2-5; TRBD2 matches 7 bases. Source material: PBMCs or T cells enriched from blood (not recorded which). The CDR3 DNA follows: TGTGCCAGCAGCGCCTTGGGAGGGATCGGGGGGTCCCAAGAGACCCAGTACTTC. Amino acids: CASSALGGIGGSQETQYF.